This T cell receptor (beta chain) was captured by sequencing in a study of T cells in Graves' hyperthyroidism and ophthalmopathy. Notes on the study in general: The model forecast ophthalmopathy, anticipating it by a median roughly 6.5 months before onset. Most thyroid clonotypes expanded above 0.001 appeared in blood too. From stable hyperthyroidism, ophthalmopathy was set apart by a 13 V-J model.

This CDR3 is built from 14 residues. Germline CDR1 is DFQATT and CDR2 is SNEGSKA (reference sequence). The V end lost 2 bases, the J end lost 1 base, and 11 bases lay between the germline ends. This clonotype was detected ten times or more. The antigen is unknown. An approximately 10 ml volume of fresh peripheral blood provided the PBMCs. The source material, RNA transcripts, was used to amplify TCR beta CDR3 regions. First-round RT-PCR of the TCR CDR3 relied on the HTBI primer set. TCRdb re-analysed the multiplex PCR reads in MiXCR, keeping a single row per CDR3 protein. Of approximately 520,000 distinct CDR3 sequences in the sample, around 22% were seen once.

This chain uses TRBV20-1 with TRBJ1-1; D is ambiguous. Sequences were obtained from blood. The receptor was derived from a woman in her twenties or thirties with Graves' ophthalmopathy. The CDR3 protein is CSARSAFPNTEAFF. The CDR3 DNA reads TGCAGTGCTAGATCTGCCTTCCCGAACACTGAAGCTTTCTTT.